This T cell receptor (beta chain) is drawn from a study of early T cells in non-severe SARS-CoV-2 infection. For the study at large: The input, bulk RNA from unsorted whole blood, was sequenced, and chains were unpaired.

Study-level results: Reliance on VDJdb matching favored anti-spike CD8 responses; private and CD4 specificities were missed.

From germline, CDR1 is LGHNA and CDR2 YSLEER. CDR3 length: 15 residues. Trimming took 1 base from V and 1 from J, leaving 10 bases between them. Individual cDNA molecules each received unique molecular identifiers attached to them. TCRdb itself ran the 5' RACE reads through MiXCR, one entry per CDR3 protein. The table shows roughly 23,000 distinct CDR3 sequences, with more than 5% occurring only once. This clonotype was detected ten times or more. The antigen remains unidentified. This TCR derives from an adult who was a healthcare worker with PCR-confirmed SARS-CoV-2 infection or an uninfected control (not recorded which). This material consisted of whole blood, taken at baseline. The rearrangement uses TRBV4-3 and TRBJ2-5; no reliable D call. The CDR3 loop reads CASSQGSRAQETQYF. CDR3 DNA: TGCGCCAGCAGCCAAGGAAGCAGAGCCCAAGAGACCCAGTACTTC.